The rows below give T cell receptor beta chains drawn from one sample of a study of T cells after yellow fever vaccination. TCRdb reprocessed the 5' RACE reads with MiXCR, giving one entry per CDR3 protein. The table lists around 330,000 distinct CDR3 sequences, roughly 3.5% of them singletons. This specimen was PBMCs, taken on the day of the yellow fever booster vaccination. The receptors come from a man between 18 and 35 years old who received the YFV17D yellow fever vaccine. The CDR3 runs from the conserved cysteine through the conserved F or W. Each record gives: clone size, J gene, D gene, V gene, CDR3 DNA, CDR3 protein. D genes are given only for firm matches. Not every row has a clone size; where given, it reads once, few, many or a size class.

clone size: -; J gene: TRBJ2-3; D gene: TRBD2; V gene: TRBV10-3; CDR3 DNA: TGTGCCATCAGTGAAGAAGGACTAGCGGGGACTAGCACAGATACGCAGTATTTT; CDR3 protein: CAISEEGLAGTSTDTQYF
clone size: few; J gene: TRBJ2-1; D gene: TRBD2; V gene: TRBV20-1; CDR3 DNA: TGCAGTGCCGCACAGACTAGCGGGTTAAGGAATGAGCAGTTCTTC; CDR3 protein: CSAAQTSGLRNEQFF
clone size: few; J gene: TRBJ2-5; D gene: -; V gene: TRBV20-1; CDR3 DNA: TGCAGTGCTACTCAGGTGGCTAGTCCAGAGACCCAGTACTTC; CDR3 protein: CSATQVASPETQYF
clone size: many; J gene: TRBJ2-5; D gene: -; V gene: TRBV5-1; CDR3 DNA: TGCGCCAGCAGCTTGATGGCAGAAGAGACCCAGTACTTC; CDR3 protein: CASSLMAEETQYF
clone size: -; J gene: TRBJ1-2; D gene: -; V gene: TRBV4-1; CDR3 DNA: TGCGCCAGCAGCCAAGATTCGGGGGAGAACTATGGCTACACCTTC; CDR3 protein: CASSQDSGENYGYTF
clone size: many; J gene: TRBJ2-3; D gene: -; V gene: TRBV14; CDR3 DNA: TGTGCCACCAGCGGAGGGAACGAGGATACGCAGTATTTT; CDR3 protein: CATSGGNEDTQYF
clone size: -; J gene: TRBJ1-2; D gene: -; V gene: TRBV7-9; CDR3 DNA: TGTGCCAGCAGGGGCGTTGGGTTAAACTATGGCTACACCTTC; CDR3 protein: CASRGVGLNYGYTF
clone size: many; J gene: TRBJ2-1; D gene: -; V gene: TRBV4-1; CDR3 DNA: TGCGCCAGCAGCCAACTACTACTAGCTAAGAATGAGCAGTTCTTC; CDR3 protein: CASSQLLLAKNEQFF
clone size: few; J gene: TRBJ2-5; D gene: -; V gene: TRBV20-1; CDR3 DNA: TGCAGTGCTGAGATGGAGGGTCGAGAGACCCAGTACTTC; CDR3 protein: CSAEMEGRETQYF
clone size: many; J gene: TRBJ2-1; D gene: -; V gene: TRBV20-1; CDR3 DNA: TGCAGTGCTAGCCGAGTTCATTATGAGCAGTTCTTC; CDR3 protein: CSASRVHYEQFF
clone size: -; J gene: TRBJ1-4; D gene: -; V gene: TRBV25-1; CDR3 DNA: TGTGCCAGCAGTGAACTCGGGATCGGGGCTGGGAGACTGTTTTTT; CDR3 protein: CASSELGIGAGRLFF
clone size: many; J gene: TRBJ2-1; D gene: -; V gene: TRBV15; CDR3 DNA: TGTGCCACCAGCAGAGATCAACGGGTCGGGCGGATCTACAATGAGCAGTTCTTC; CDR3 protein: CATSRDQRVGRIYNEQFF
clone size: -; J gene: TRBJ1-2; D gene: -; V gene: TRBV7-3; CDR3 DNA: TGTGCCAGCAGCGTGCCTCGGGCCTATGGCTACACCTTC; CDR3 protein: CASSVPRAYGYTF
clone size: -; J gene: TRBJ2-2; D gene: -; V gene: TRBV7-3; CDR3 DNA: TGTGCCAGCAGCTCGGGGGCGATCGGGGAGCTGTTTTTT; CDR3 protein: CASSSGAIGELFF
clone size: many; J gene: TRBJ2-3; D gene: -; V gene: TRBV4-3; CDR3 DNA: TGCGCCAGCAGCCAAGAGTCTCTAGACCACACGCAGTATTTT; CDR3 protein: CASSQESLDHTQYF
clone size: many; J gene: TRBJ2-5; D gene: -; V gene: TRBV28; CDR3 DNA: TGTGCCAGCAACCCAAACTCGATCCAAGAGACCCAGTACTTC; CDR3 protein: CASNPNSIQETQYF
clone size: many; J gene: TRBJ1-2; D gene: -; V gene: TRBV7-2; CDR3 DNA: TGTGCCAGCAGCTTAGGGCAGCCTGGCTACACCTTC; CDR3 protein: CASSLGQPGYTF
clone size: few; J gene: TRBJ2-7; D gene: TRBD1; V gene: TRBV11-2; CDR3 DNA: TGTGCCAGCAGCCGCCGGACAGGACTCCCCTACGAGCAGTACTTC; CDR3 protein: CASSRRTGLPYEQYF
clone size: many; J gene: TRBJ2-3; D gene: -; V gene: TRBV10-3; CDR3 DNA: TGTGCCACTGGCTCCAGGGTTCGGGATACGCAGTATTTT; CDR3 protein: CATGSRVRDTQYF
clone size: -; J gene: TRBJ2-1; D gene: TRBD1; V gene: TRBV6-5; CDR3 DNA: TGTGCCAGCAGACGGACAGGGGGTATTCTTGATGAGCAGTTCTTC; CDR3 protein: CASRRTGGILDEQFF
clone size: many; J gene: TRBJ1-2; D gene: -; V gene: TRBV27; CDR3 DNA: TGTGCCAGCAGTCCGAACTCGATAAACTATGGCTACACCTTC; CDR3 protein: CASSPNSINYGYTF
clone size: -; J gene: TRBJ2-7; D gene: -; V gene: TRBV29-1; CDR3 DNA: TGCAGCGTTTCCGACAGCAACTCCTACGAGCAGTACTTC; CDR3 protein: CSVSDSNSYEQYF
clone size: -; J gene: TRBJ1-4; D gene: -; V gene: TRBV6-5; CDR3 DNA: TGTGCCAGCAGTTACACTGCAACTAATGAAAAACTGTTTTTT; CDR3 protein: CASSYTATNEKLFF
clone size: many; J gene: TRBJ1-6; D gene: -; V gene: TRBV7-8; CDR3 DNA: TGTGCCAGCAGCTTCCTGCAGGCCGGTCCCCTCCACTTT; CDR3 protein: CASSFLQAGPLHF
clone size: many; J gene: TRBJ2-1; D gene: -; V gene: TRBV5-1; CDR3 DNA: TGCGCCAGCAGCTTGGGTTACAGGGGAGGATCCTACAATGAGCAGTTCTTC; CDR3 protein: CASSLGYRGGSYNEQFF
clone size: few; J gene: TRBJ2-3; D gene: -; V gene: TRBV4-1; CDR3 DNA: TGCGCCAGCAGCCAAGATTCAACCCGGCGGGGTCCTCGCACAGATACGCAGTATTTT; CDR3 protein: CASSQDSTRRGPRTDTQYF
clone size: many; J gene: TRBJ1-5; D gene: -; V gene: TRBV20-1; CDR3 DNA: TGCAGTGCTAGTGAGTTTGGGTCGGCTTGGCAGCCCCAGCATTTT; CDR3 protein: CSASEFGSAWQPQHF
clone size: few; J gene: TRBJ1-5; D gene: -; V gene: TRBV12-3/TRBV12-4; CDR3 DNA: TGTGCCAGCAGTTTGGACAACCAAGCCCATCAGCCCCAGCATTTT; CDR3 protein: CASSLDNQAHQPQHF
clone size: -; J gene: TRBJ1-2; D gene: -; V gene: TRBV10-3; CDR3 DNA: TGTGCCATCAGGGGGGAACAGTTAATGAGCCACACCTTC; CDR3 protein: CAIRGEQLMSHTF
clone size: many; J gene: TRBJ1-1; D gene: -; V gene: TRBV7-2; CDR3 DNA: TGTGCCAGCAGCCCCCTGGGGGGTGGGGGCACTGAAGCTTTCTTT; CDR3 protein: CASSPLGGGGTEAFF
clone size: -; J gene: TRBJ2-2; D gene: -; V gene: TRBV5-1; CDR3 DNA: TGCGCCAGCAGCAAACGGACAGATCTCACCGGGGAGCTGTTTTTT; CDR3 protein: CASSKRTDLTGELFF
clone size: many; J gene: TRBJ2-5; D gene: -; V gene: TRBV24-1; CDR3 DNA: TGTGCCACTTCCGAGAGGCACTCCTGGACCCAGTACTTC; CDR3 protein: CATSERHSWTQYF
clone size: -; J gene: TRBJ2-3; D gene: -; V gene: TRBV7-2; CDR3 DNA: TGTGCCAGCAGCTTAGGGAGGTCCCAGAATACGCAGTATTTT; CDR3 protein: CASSLGRSQNTQYF
clone size: few; J gene: TRBJ2-5; D gene: TRBD1; V gene: TRBV7-9; CDR3 DNA: TGTGCCAGCAGGCAACAGGGGCTGGGGGAGACCCAGTACTTC; CDR3 protein: CASRQQGLGETQYF
clone size: few; J gene: TRBJ1-2; D gene: TRBD1; V gene: TRBV5-4; CDR3 DNA: TGTGCCAGCAGTTACCCCCCCCCGGGACAGGGGGCTGGCTACACCTTC; CDR3 protein: CASSYPPPGQGAGYTF
clone size: -; J gene: TRBJ2-5; D gene: -; V gene: TRBV7-2; CDR3 DNA: TGTGCCAGCAGCCGGTTAAAAAGTTCGACCCAGTACTTC; CDR3 protein: CASSRLKSSTQYF
clone size: few; J gene: TRBJ2-3; D gene: -; V gene: TRBV5-5; CDR3 DNA: TGTGCCAGCGCTGGGACTCTCTCCAGCACAGATACGCAGTATTTT; CDR3 protein: CASAGTLSSTDTQYF
clone size: few; J gene: TRBJ2-1; D gene: TRBD1; V gene: TRBV7-2; CDR3 DNA: TGTGCCAGCAGCTCACGGCCCGGGACAGGCCCCAGCTCCTACAATGAGCAGTTCTTC; CDR3 protein: CASSSRPGTGPSSYNEQFF
clone size: many; J gene: TRBJ1-4; D gene: -; V gene: TRBV5-5; CDR3 DNA: TGTGCCAGCAGCAGATCAGGGGAAGGTGAAAAACTGTTTTTT; CDR3 protein: CASSRSGEGEKLFF
clone size: many; J gene: TRBJ1-2; D gene: -; V gene: TRBV5-4; CDR3 DNA: TGTGCCAGCAGCTCACCGGGTCCAAATGGCTACACCTTC; CDR3 protein: CASSSPGPNGYTF
clone size: many; J gene: TRBJ2-5; D gene: -; V gene: TRBV18; CDR3 DNA: TGTGCCAGCTCGTGGGCGTTCCAAGAGACCCAGTACTTC; CDR3 protein: CASSWAFQETQYF
clone size: few; J gene: TRBJ2-1; D gene: -; V gene: TRBV9; CDR3 DNA: TGTGCCAGCAGCGTAGCACCAGGGCCCGCCTACAATGAGCAGTTCTTC; CDR3 protein: CASSVAPGPAYNEQFF
clone size: few; J gene: TRBJ2-5; D gene: TRBD2; V gene: TRBV7-9; CDR3 DNA: TGTGCCAGCAGCTATATAGCGGGGGATACGGAGACCCAGTACTTC; CDR3 protein: CASSYIAGDTETQYF
clone size: -; J gene: TRBJ2-5; D gene: TRBD2; V gene: TRBV5-4; CDR3 DNA: TGTGCCAGCAGCCCTAGCGGGGGGGAATTTCAAGAGACCCAGTACTTC; CDR3 protein: CASSPSGGEFQETQYF
clone size: many; J gene: TRBJ2-7; D gene: -; V gene: TRBV7-2; CDR3 DNA: TGTGCCAGCAGCCTTCGGCGGTCCTACGAGCAGTACTTC; CDR3 protein: CASSLRRSYEQYF
clone size: many; J gene: TRBJ2-5; D gene: -; V gene: TRBV20-1; CDR3 DNA: TGCAGTGCTAGTTCCGGGCCCCAAGAGACCCAGTACTTC; CDR3 protein: CSASSGPQETQYF
clone size: -; J gene: TRBJ2-3; D gene: -; V gene: TRBV3-1; CDR3 DNA: TGTGCCAGCAGCCAAGGAGGCAGATTAACAGATACGCAGTATTTT; CDR3 protein: CASSQGGRLTDTQYF
clone size: many; J gene: TRBJ1-2; D gene: -; V gene: TRBV7-2; CDR3 DNA: TGTGCCAGCAGCTCGCGGACTGGGCAACGTGGCTACACCTTC; CDR3 protein: CASSSRTGQRGYTF
clone size: many; J gene: TRBJ2-1; D gene: TRBD2; V gene: TRBV5-4; CDR3 DNA: TGTGCCAGCAGCTTTACTAGCGGGGCATACAATGAGCAGTTCTTC; CDR3 protein: CASSFTSGAYNEQFF
clone size: many; J gene: TRBJ2-1; D gene: -; V gene: TRBV12-3/TRBV12-4; CDR3 DNA: TGTGCCAGCAGAATAAGCCCCTACAATGAGCAGTTCTTC; CDR3 protein: CASRISPYNEQFF
clone size: few; J gene: TRBJ1-3; D gene: -; V gene: TRBV4-1; CDR3 DNA: TGCGCCAGCAGCCAACCCAAGGCCCAAGGGGGAAACACCATATATTTT; CDR3 protein: CASSQPKAQGGNTIYF
clone size: many; J gene: TRBJ2-5; D gene: -; V gene: TRBV28; CDR3 DNA: TGTGCCAGCAGCCTCCTAGCTGGAGAGACCCAGTACTTC; CDR3 protein: CASSLLAGETQYF
clone size: few; J gene: TRBJ2-5; D gene: -; V gene: TRBV5-4; CDR3 DNA: TGTGCCAGCAGCTCCCAAGCCGGGGGAGAGACCCAGTACTTC; CDR3 protein: CASSSQAGGETQYF
clone size: many; J gene: TRBJ2-5; D gene: -; V gene: TRBV7-7; CDR3 DNA: TGTGCCAGCAGCTTAAGTATAGGGGTCGGGACCCAGTACTTC; CDR3 protein: CASSLSIGVGTQYF
clone size: many; J gene: TRBJ2-2; D gene: -; V gene: TRBV29-1; CDR3 DNA: TGCAGCGTTGCCAGGGGCCTCACCGGGGAGCTGTTTTTT; CDR3 protein: CSVARGLTGELFF
clone size: many; J gene: TRBJ2-7; D gene: TRBD1; V gene: TRBV5-6; CDR3 DNA: TGTGCCAGCAGCTCCCTGGACAGGGAGAAATACGAGCAGTACTTC; CDR3 protein: CASSSLDREKYEQYF
clone size: many; J gene: TRBJ2-1; D gene: -; V gene: TRBV20-1; CDR3 DNA: TGCAGTGCTAGAGCTTATGAGCAGTTCTTC; CDR3 protein: CSARAYEQFF
clone size: many; J gene: TRBJ2-2; D gene: -; V gene: TRBV12-3/TRBV12-4; CDR3 DNA: TGTGCCAGCAGTCGCAGGGACCCCGGGGAGCTGTTTTTT; CDR3 protein: CASSRRDPGELFF
clone size: few; J gene: TRBJ1-1; D gene: TRBD1; V gene: TRBV4-1; CDR3 DNA: TGCGCCAGCAGCCAACCAGAGACAGGGGAGGACACTGAAGCTTTCTTT; CDR3 protein: CASSQPETGEDTEAFF